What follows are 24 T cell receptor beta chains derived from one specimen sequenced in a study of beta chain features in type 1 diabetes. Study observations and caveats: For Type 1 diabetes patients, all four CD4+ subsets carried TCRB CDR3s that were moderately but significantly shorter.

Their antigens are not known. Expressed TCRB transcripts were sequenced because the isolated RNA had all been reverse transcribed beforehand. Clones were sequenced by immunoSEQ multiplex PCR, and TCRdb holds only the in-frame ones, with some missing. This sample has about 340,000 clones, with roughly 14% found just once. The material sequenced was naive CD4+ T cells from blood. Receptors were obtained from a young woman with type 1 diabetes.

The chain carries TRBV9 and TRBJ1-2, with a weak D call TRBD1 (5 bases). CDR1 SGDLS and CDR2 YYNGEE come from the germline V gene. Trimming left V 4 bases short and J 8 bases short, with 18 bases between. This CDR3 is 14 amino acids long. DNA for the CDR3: TGTGCCAGCAGCACCAGGACGGCGGGGGGGGGCTACACCTTC. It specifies CASSTRTAGGGYTF.

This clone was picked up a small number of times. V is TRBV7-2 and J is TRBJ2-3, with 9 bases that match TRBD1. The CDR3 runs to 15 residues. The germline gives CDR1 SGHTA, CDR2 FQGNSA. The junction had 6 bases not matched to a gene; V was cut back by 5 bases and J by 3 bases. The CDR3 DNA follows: TGTGCCAGCAGCCGGGACAGGGTGTCGACAGATACGCAGTATTTT. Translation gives CASSRDRVSTDTQYF.

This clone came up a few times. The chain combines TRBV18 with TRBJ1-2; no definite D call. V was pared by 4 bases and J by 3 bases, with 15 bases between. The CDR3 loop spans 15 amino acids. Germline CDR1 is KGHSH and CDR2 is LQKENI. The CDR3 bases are TGTGCCAGCTCACATCCGACAAGACCCCACTATGGCTACACCTTC. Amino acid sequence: CASSHPTRPHYGYTF.

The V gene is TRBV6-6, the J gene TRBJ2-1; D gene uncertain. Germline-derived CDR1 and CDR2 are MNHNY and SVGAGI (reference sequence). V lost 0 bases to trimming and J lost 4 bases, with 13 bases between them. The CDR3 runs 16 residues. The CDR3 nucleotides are TGTGCCAGCAGTTACTCGACTTCTGCCGGTTACAATGAGCAGTTCTTC. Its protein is CASSYSTSAGYNEQFF.

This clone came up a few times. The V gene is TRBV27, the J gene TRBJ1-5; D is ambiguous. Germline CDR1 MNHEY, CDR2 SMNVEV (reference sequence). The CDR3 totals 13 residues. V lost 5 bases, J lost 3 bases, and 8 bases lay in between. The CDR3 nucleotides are TGTGCCAGCAGTATGCAGTCCAATCAGCCCCAGCATTTT. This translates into CASSMQSNQPQHF.

The CDR3 sequence: CASSPQKVHRGQSTGELFF. Written as DNA, the CDR3 is TGTGCCAGCAGCCCCCAAAAAGTTCACAGGGGGCAAAGCACCGGGGAGCTGTTTTTT. V gene TRBV9 combines with J gene TRBJ2-2; 9 nucleotides agree with TRBD1. Germline trimming cut 4 bases from V and 4 bases from J; bases unmatched to any gene: 17. Germline V lookup: CDR1 SGDLS, CDR2 YYNGEE. CDR3 size: 19 residues.

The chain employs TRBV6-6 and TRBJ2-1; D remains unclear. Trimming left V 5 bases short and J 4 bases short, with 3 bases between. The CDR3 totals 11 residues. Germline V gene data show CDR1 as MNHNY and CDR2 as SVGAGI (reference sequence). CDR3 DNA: TGTGCCAGCAGTGCGTACAATGAGCAGTTCTTC. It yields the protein CASSAYNEQFF.

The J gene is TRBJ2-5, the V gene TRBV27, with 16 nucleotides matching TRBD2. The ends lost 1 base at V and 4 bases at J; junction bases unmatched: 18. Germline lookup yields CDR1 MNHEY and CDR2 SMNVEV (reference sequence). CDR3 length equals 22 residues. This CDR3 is CASSLFRPKPGLAGGVAETQYF. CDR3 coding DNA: TGTGCCAGCAGTTTATTCCGCCCGAAACCGGGACTAGCGGGAGGGGTGGCAGAGACCCAGTACTTC.

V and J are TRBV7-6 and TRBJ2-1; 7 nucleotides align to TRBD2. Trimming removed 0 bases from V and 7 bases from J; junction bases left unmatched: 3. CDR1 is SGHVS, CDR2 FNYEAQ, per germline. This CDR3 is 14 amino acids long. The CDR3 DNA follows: TGTGCCAGCAGCTTAGCGGGAGGGGTAAATGAGCAGTTCTTC. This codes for CASSLAGGVNEQFF.

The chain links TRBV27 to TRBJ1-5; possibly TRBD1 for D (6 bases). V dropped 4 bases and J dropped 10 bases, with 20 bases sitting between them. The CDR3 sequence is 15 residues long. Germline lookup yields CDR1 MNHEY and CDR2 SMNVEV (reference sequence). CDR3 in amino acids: CASSSSGRGPLPQHF. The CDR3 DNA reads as TGTGCCAGCAGTTCCTCTGGCAGGGGCCCTTTACCCCAGCATTTT.

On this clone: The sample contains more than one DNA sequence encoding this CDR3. The CDR3 loop reads CASRQGGSNQPQHF. For the CDR3, the DNA is TGTGCCAGCAGGCAGGGCGGTAGCAATCAGCCCCAGCATTTT. The chain uses TRBV28 and TRBJ1-5, with D maybe TRBD1 (5 bases). The germline gives CDR1 MDHEN, CDR2 SYDVKM. The V gene lost 6 bases and the J gene lost 0 bases, with 9 bases spanning the gap. The CDR3 sequence is 14 residues long.

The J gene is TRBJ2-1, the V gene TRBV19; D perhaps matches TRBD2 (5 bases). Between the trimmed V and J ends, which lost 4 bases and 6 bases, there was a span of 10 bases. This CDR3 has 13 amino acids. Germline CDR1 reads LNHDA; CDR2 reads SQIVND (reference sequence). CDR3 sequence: CASSTIRGNEQFF. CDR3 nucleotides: TGTGCCAGTAGTACTATACGGGGCAATGAGCAGTTCTTC.

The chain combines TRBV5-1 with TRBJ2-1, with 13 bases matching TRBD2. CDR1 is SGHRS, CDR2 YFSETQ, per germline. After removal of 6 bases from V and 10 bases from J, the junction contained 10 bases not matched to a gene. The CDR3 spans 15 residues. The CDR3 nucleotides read TGCGCCAGCATCCGGACTAGCGGGAGTCGAGGGGAGCAGTTCTTC. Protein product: CASIRTSGSRGEQFF.

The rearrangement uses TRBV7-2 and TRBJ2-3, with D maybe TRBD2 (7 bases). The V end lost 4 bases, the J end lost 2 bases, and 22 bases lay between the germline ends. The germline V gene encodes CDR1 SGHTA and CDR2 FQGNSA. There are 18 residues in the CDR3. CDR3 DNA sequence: TGTGCCAGCAGCTCGCCCAGGGGCGCGGGGGCGTCCACAGATACGCAGTATTTT. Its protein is CASSSPRGAGASTDTQYF.

In DNA, the CDR3 is TGTGCCAGCAGCCTTAGACTAGCGGGTGACACAGATACGCAGTATTTT. Translation: CASSLRLAGDTDTQYF. J is TRBJ2-3 and V is TRBV7-9, with 10 bases identical to TRBD2. Germline V lookup: CDR1 SEHNR, CDR2 FQNEAQ (reference sequence). The CDR3 loop spans 16 amino acids. Trimming removed 5 bases from V and 2 bases from J; junction bases left unmatched: 7. Using reference TRBV7-9 and TRBJ2-3 for the parts outside the CDR3, the full variable domain is DTGVSQNPRHKITKRGQNVTFRCDPISEHNRLYWYRQTLGQGPEFLTYFQNEAQLEKSRLLSDRFSAERPKGSFSTLEIQRTEQGDSAMYLCASSLRLAGDTDTQYFGPGTRLTVL.

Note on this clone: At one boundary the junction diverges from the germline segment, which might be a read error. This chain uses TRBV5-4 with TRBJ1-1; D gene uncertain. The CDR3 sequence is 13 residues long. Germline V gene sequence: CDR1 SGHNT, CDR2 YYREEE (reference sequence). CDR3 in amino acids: CASSQEARAEAFF. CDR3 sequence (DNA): TGCGCCAGCAGCCAAGAGGCCAGAGCTGAAGCTTTCTTT. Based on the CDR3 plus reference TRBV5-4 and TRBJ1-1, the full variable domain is ETGVTQSPTHLIKTRGQQVTLRCSSQSGHNTVSWYQQALGQGPQFIFQYYREEENGRGNFPPRFSGLQFPNYSSELNVNALELDDSALYLCASSQEARAEAFFGQGTRLTVV.

The CDR3 DNA sequence: TGTGCCAGCAGTCCACAGGGTTTGGGCACAGATACGCAGTATTTT. Translating gives CASSPQGLGTDTQYF. The chain links TRBV7-9 to TRBJ2-3; TRBD1 is a possible D gene (6 bases). V dropped 6 bases and J dropped 1 base, with 14 bases sitting between them. Germline lookup yields CDR1 SEHNR and CDR2 FQNEAQ (reference sequence). CDR3 length: 15 amino acids.

The CDR3 loop reads CASSFTGGAEDTQYF. The CDR3 bases are TGTGCCAGCAGCTTTACAGGGGGCGCAGAAGATACGCAGTATTTT. The chain links TRBV7-9 to TRBJ2-3, with 9 bases aligning to TRBD1. This CDR3 has 15 residues. Germline V gene lookup returns CDR1 SEHNR and CDR2 FQNEAQ (reference sequence). V trimming: 3 bases; J trimming: 5 bases; junction bases outside the gene matches: 6.

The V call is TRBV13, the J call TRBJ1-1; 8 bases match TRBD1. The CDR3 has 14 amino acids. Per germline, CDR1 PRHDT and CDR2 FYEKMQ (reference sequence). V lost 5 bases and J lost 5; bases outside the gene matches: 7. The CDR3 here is CASSTRQGRTEAFF. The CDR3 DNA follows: TGTGCCAGCAGCACAAGACAGGGGAGGACTGAAGCTTTCTTT.

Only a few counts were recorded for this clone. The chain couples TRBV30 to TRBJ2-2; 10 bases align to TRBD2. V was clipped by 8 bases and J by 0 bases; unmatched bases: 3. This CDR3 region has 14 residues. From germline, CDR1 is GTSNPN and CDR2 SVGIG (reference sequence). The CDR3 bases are TGTGCCCTCACTAGCGGGACGAACACCGGGGAGCTGTTTTTT. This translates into CALTSGTNTGELFF.

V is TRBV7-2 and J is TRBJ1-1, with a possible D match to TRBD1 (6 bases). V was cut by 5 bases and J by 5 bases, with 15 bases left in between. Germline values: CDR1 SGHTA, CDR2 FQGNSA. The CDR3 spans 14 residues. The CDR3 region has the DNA TGTGCCAGCAGCGAACGGTATACAGGGACTGAAGCTTTCTTT. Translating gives CASSERYTGTEAFF.

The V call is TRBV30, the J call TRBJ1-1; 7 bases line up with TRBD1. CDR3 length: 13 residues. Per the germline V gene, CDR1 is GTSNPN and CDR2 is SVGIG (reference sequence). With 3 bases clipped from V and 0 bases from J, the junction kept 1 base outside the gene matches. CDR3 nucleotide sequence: TGTGCCTGGAGGGGGACAGTGAACACTGAAGCTTTCTTT. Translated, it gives CAWRGTVNTEAFF.

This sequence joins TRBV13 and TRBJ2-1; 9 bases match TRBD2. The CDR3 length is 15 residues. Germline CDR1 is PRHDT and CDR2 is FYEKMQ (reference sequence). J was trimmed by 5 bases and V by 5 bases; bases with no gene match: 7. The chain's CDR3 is CASSPGTSWNNEQFF. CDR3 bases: TGTGCCAGCAGCCCCGGGACTAGCTGGAACAATGAGCAGTTCTTC.

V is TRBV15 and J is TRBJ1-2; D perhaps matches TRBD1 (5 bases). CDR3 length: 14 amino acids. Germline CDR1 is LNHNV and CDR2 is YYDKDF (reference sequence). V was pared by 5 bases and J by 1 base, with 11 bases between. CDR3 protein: CATSALQGNYGYTF. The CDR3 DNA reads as TGTGCCACCAGCGCGTTGCAGGGTAACTATGGCTACACCTTC.